This record looks at one T cell receptor beta chain sequence and its context. The antigen is unknown. This specimen belongs to a study of T cell responses to AZD1222 COVID-19 vaccine. Germline values: CDR1 LNHNV, CDR2 YYDKDF (reference sequence). Trimming took off 2 bases at V and 0 bases at J, with 20 bases between the two ends. The CDR3 runs to 19 residues. Assay: immunoSEQ multiplex PCR; the TCRdb copy retains only in-frame clones and omits some. The repertoire consists of 150,000 to 250,000 clones, with 91% occurring once and the leading ten covering 3% to 4%. Study conclusions and caveats: Close to half of all spike-specific TCRs reportedly target regions of the variants that are unmutated. The donor group comprised mostly white British people and more females; the analysis possibly underestimated clonal diversity. Every sample of the repertoires postdated the peak T cell response.

The source was peripheral blood, collected 28 days after the second AZD1222 dose. This TCR was sampled from an adult who received the AZD1222 COVID-19 vaccine. The chain links TRBV15 to TRBJ2-4, with TRBD1 as a possible D gene (5 bases). This CDR3 is CATSRSLPQTVVAKNIQYF. CDR3 DNA sequence: TGTGCCACCAGCAGATCTCTCCCCCAGACAGTAGTAGCCAAAAACATTCAGTACTTC.